One and the same sample provided the 25 T cell receptor beta chains below, sequenced in a study of blood T cell repertoires in COVID-19. Profiling relied on immunoSEQ multiplex PCR, and the TCRdb table lists in-frame clones only, not all of them. The profile shows a few hundred thousand clones, 65% to 90% of them singletons. The specimen sequenced was peripheral blood. The source of these receptors is a woman aged 40 to 50 who had recovered from COVID-19.

V is TRBV20-1 and J is TRBJ1-1; unclear D gene. Germline V gives CDR1 DFQATT, CDR2 SNEGSKA (reference sequence). The CDR3 covers 11 residues. The V end was cut by 6 bases, the J end by 10 bases, with 15 bases between. The CDR3 is CSADDGDVAFF. In DNA form, the CDR3 reads TGCAGTGCAGACGACGGAGATGTAGCTTTCTTT.

J is TRBJ2-5 and V is TRBV5-5, with 11 bases fitting TRBD2. This CDR3 has 16 amino acids. V lost 2 bases and J lost 2; bases outside the gene matches: 5. CDR1 is SGHKS and CDR2 is YYEKEE in the germline V gene (reference sequence). The CDR3 DNA reads TGTGCCAGCAGCTTCTGGTTAGCGGGGGGGCAAGAGACCCAGTACTTC. Translating it yields CASSFWLAGGQETQYF.

The chain joins TRBV19 to TRBJ1-1, with 8 bases identical to TRBD1. Trimming took 5 bases from V and 6 from J; bases not matched to a gene: 11. CDR1 is LNHDA, CDR2 SQIVND, per germline (reference sequence). CDR3 size: 15 residues. Here the CDR3 DNA reads TGTGCCAGTAGTCGGACCACAGGGGGATGGGCTGAAGCTTTCTTT. Residues: CASSRTTGGWAEAFF.

V is TRBV7-3 and J is TRBJ2-3; D uncertain. CDR1 is SGHTA, CDR2 FQGTGA, per germline. The CDR3 loop spans 14 amino acids. Trimming took off 3 bases at V and 8 bases at J, with 15 bases between the two ends. This chain's CDR3 is CASSFLSLNSTQYF. In DNA form, the CDR3 reads TGTGCCAGCAGCTTTCTCTCCCTAAACAGTACGCAGTATTTT.

The rearrangement uses TRBV7-2 and TRBJ1-1; D is possibly TRBD1 (5 bases). The V end lost 1 base, the J end lost 11 bases, and 11 bases lay between the germline ends. CDR1 and CDR2 from the germline V gene are SGHTA and FQGNSA. The CDR3 has 12 residues. The CDR3: CASSLEAGKAFF. The CDR3, as DNA: TGTGCCAGCAGCTTAGAGGCAGGGAAGGCTTTCTTT.

This rearrangement joins TRBV25-1 to TRBJ2-7; D may be TRBD1 (6 bases). The CDR3 runs to 15 residues. V was trimmed by 2 bases and J by 5 bases, leaving 16 bases between them. The germline V gene encodes CDR1 MGHDK and CDR2 SYGVNS. This CDR3 is CASSEGGTGMDEQYF. The CDR3 nucleotides are TGTGCCAGCAGTGAAGGGGGAACAGGGATGGACGAGCAGTACTTC.

The chain recombines TRBV19 with TRBJ1-2, with 7 nucleotides matching TRBD1. Germline V lookup: CDR1 LNHDA, CDR2 SQIVND (reference sequence). The V and J ends lost 9 bases and 5 bases, in that order; junction bases with no gene match: 12. The CDR3 consists of 14 residues. The CDR3 loop reads CASAMVSGQYGYTF. CDR3 nucleotides: TGTGCCAGCGCAATGGTATCGGGACAGTATGGCTACACCTTC.

This chain joins TRBV11-2 and TRBJ2-7; D uncertain. Germline V gene lookup returns CDR1 SGHAT and CDR2 FQNNGV. The CDR3 contains 12 residues. Trimming took 5 bases from V and 0 from J, leaving 5 bases between them. CDR3 bases: TGTGCCAGCAGCGCGAGCTCCTACGAGCAGTACTTC. Translated: CASSASSYEQYF.

The DNA of the CDR3 is TGCGCCAGCAGCCAGACTAGGGACGGCTTCTACAATGAGCAGTTCTTC. Encoded protein: CASSQTRDGFYNEQFF. The rearrangement joins TRBV4-3 to TRBJ2-1; perhaps TRBD2 as D (6 bases). Trimming took off 3 bases at V and 3 bases at J, with 15 bases between the two ends. CDR3 length: 16 amino acids. The germline gives CDR1 LGHNA, CDR2 YSLEER.

V is TRBV9 and J is TRBJ1-1; 8 bases align to TRBD1. Germline V CDR1 and CDR2: SGDLS, YYNGEE. The J segment lost 0 bases and the V segment lost 4 bases, leaving 5 bases of the junction unmatched. The CDR3 runs 15 residues. For the CDR3, the DNA is TGTGCCAGCAGCCCAAGACAGGGGCTGAACACTGAAGCTTTCTTT. Its protein is CASSPRQGLNTEAFF.

The rearrangement joins TRBV12-5 to TRBJ1-2; possibly TRBD1 for D (5 bases). Germline CDR1 LGHNT, CDR2 FRNRAP. This CDR3 spans 18 amino acids. V was cut by 7 bases and J by 5 bases, with 29 bases left in between. CDR3 sequence (DNA): TGTGCTAGTGTCCCGGCGTGGCAGGGTGGAGGGTTAAGGTATGGCTACACCTTC. Amino acids: CASVPAWQGGGLRYGYTF. Drawing the rest from reference TRBV12-5 and TRBJ1-2, the complete variable domain is DARVTQTPRHKVTEMGQEVTMRCQPILGHNTVFWYRQTMMQGLELLAYFRNRAPLDDSGMPKDRFSAEMPDATLATLKIQPSEPRDSAVYFCASVPAWQGGGLRYGYTFGSGTRLTVV.

This rearrangement joins TRBV5-6 to TRBJ2-5, with 9 positions matching TRBD2. Losses at the gene ends were 2 bases for V and 5 bases for J; bases not matched to a gene: 7. The CDR3 covers 15 residues. In germline, CDR1 is SGHDT, CDR2 YYEEEE. The CDR3, as DNA: TGTGCCAGCAGCTTCGCGGGGGGGATCGGTGAGACCCAGTACTTC. This sequence encodes CASSFAGGIGETQYF.

The chain couples TRBV7-9 to TRBJ2-3; D may be TRBD2 (6 bases). V lost 6 bases and J 0 bases, leaving 7 bases between the germline ends. Germline CDR1 and CDR2: SEHNR and FQNEAQ (reference sequence). This CDR3 comprises 13 residues. DNA of the CDR3: TGTGCCAGCAGGGGGGGTAGCACAGATACGCAGTATTTT. It translates to CASRGGSTDTQYF. Based on the CDR3 plus reference TRBV7-9 and TRBJ2-3, the full variable domain is DTGVSQNPRHKITKRGQNVTFRCDPISEHNRLYWYRQTLGQGPEFLTYFQNEAQLEKSRLLSDRFSAERPKGSFSTLEIQRTEQGDSAMYLCASRGGSTDTQYFGPGTRLTVL.

The chain couples TRBV30 to TRBJ1-2; possible D gene TRBD1, 6 bases. The germline V and J ends were trimmed by 2 bases and 2 bases, with 12 bases remaining between them. The germline V gene encodes CDR1 GTSNPN and CDR2 SVGIG (reference sequence). The CDR3 is 14 residues long. The CDR3 loop is CAWSPPQGNYGYTF. The CDR3 DNA is TGTGCCTGGAGTCCCCCCCAGGGGAACTATGGCTACACCTTC.

The chain has TRBV14 and TRBJ2-7, with 8 bases lining up with TRBD1. V was pared by 0 bases and J by 0 bases, with 7 bases of the junction left unmatched. This CDR3 contains 17 residues. Germline V gene data show CDR1 as SGHDN and CDR2 as FVKESK. The CDR3: CASSQDIGQGSSYEQYF. The CDR3 DNA follows: TGTGCCAGCAGCCAAGATATCGGACAGGGATCCTCCTACGAGCAGTACTTC.

The rearrangement joins TRBV19 to TRBJ1-5, with TRBD1 matching over 9 bases. V was clipped by 1 base and J by 8 bases; unmatched bases: 9. Per the germline V gene, CDR1 is LNHDA and CDR2 is SQIVND (reference sequence). The CDR3 loop spans 16 amino acids. This chain's CDR3 is CASSIGRGQGHKPQHF. DNA of the CDR3: TGTGCCAGTAGTATAGGTCGGGGACAGGGACATAAGCCCCAGCATTTT. The whole variable domain, remainder taken from reference TRBV19 and TRBJ1-5, is DGGITQSPKYLFRKEGQNVTLSCEQNLNHDAMYWYRQDPGQGLRLIYYSQIVNDFQKGDIAEGYSVSREKKESFPLTVTSAQKNPTAFYLCASSIGRGQGHKPQHFGDGTRLSIL.

This clone was observed a single time. V usage is TRBV5-1 and J usage is TRBJ1-1; D possibly corresponds to TRBD1 (5 bases). V shed 0 bases and J shed 4 bases, with 13 bases lying between them. This CDR3 is 15 amino acids long. The germline CDR1 and CDR2 sequences are SGHRS and YFSETQ. CDR3 sequence (DNA): TGCGCCAGCAGCTTGGGTGGAACAGGCGGCACTGAAGCTTTCTTT. Translating gives CASSLGGTGGTEAFF.

The J gene is TRBJ2-1, the V gene TRBV19; D is perhaps TRBD2 (7 bases). Germline V gene sequence: CDR1 LNHDA, CDR2 SQIVND (reference sequence). This CDR3 has 15 residues. Trimming took off 5 bases at V and 9 bases at J, with 20 bases between the two ends. This CDR3 reads CASSSPAGALGEQFF. CDR3 in DNA: TGTGCCAGTAGTTCCCCGGCGGGGGCCTTGGGTGAGCAGTTCTTC.

This rearrangement joins TRBV7-9 to TRBJ1-4; D is unresolved. The germline V gene has CDR1 SEHNR and CDR2 FQNEAQ (reference sequence). Trimming took 5 bases from V and 6 from J, leaving 13 bases between them. The CDR3 is 14 amino acids. The CDR3 bases are TGTGCCAGCAGCCAGGTCCGGGATGATGAAAAACTGTTTTTT. Translated: CASSQVRDDEKLFF.

The chain joins TRBV28 to TRBJ2-5, with TRBD1 matching over 8 bases. The CDR3 runs 13 residues. Looked up from germline, CDR1 is MDHEN and CDR2 is SYDVKM. Unmatched junction bases numbered 7, after V lost 6 bases and J lost 7 bases. This CDR3 is CASRRQGAVTQYF. In nucleotides, the CDR3 is TGTGCCAGCAGGCGGCAGGGGGCTGTGACCCAGTACTTC.

The rearrangement links TRBV2 to TRBJ2-3; TRBD1 is a possible D gene (5 bases). V shed 1 base and J shed 5 bases, with 13 bases lying between them. The germline gives CDR1 SNHLY, CDR2 FYNNEI. The CDR3 loop spans 15 amino acids. CDR3 sequence (DNA): TGTGCCAGCAGTGAAGATTCAGGGCGCGGAGATACGCAGTATTTT. Its protein product is CASSEDSGRGDTQYF.

V usage is TRBV20-1 and J usage is TRBJ1-5; no reliable D call. V gave up 3 bases and J gave up 0 bases, with 9 bases separating them. Germline CDR1 is DFQATT and CDR2 is SNEGSKA (reference sequence). The CDR3 sequence is 14 residues long. In nucleotides, the CDR3 is TGCAGTGCTAGTTCAGGTGATAGCAATCAGCCCCAGCATTTT. Its translation is CSASSGDSNQPQHF.

The rearrangement uses TRBV5-8 and TRBJ1-2; 7 nucleotides align to TRBD1. Germline-derived CDR1 and CDR2 are SGHTS and YDEGEE. After removal of 4 bases from V and 4 bases from J, the junction contained 7 bases not matched to a gene. The CDR3 sequence is 14 residues long. The CDR3 DNA reads TGTGCCAGCAGCCCTGGGACAGTGGGCTATGGCTACACCTTC. It translates to CASSPGTVGYGYTF.

This chain connects TRBV10-1 to TRBJ1-3; D ambiguous. Germline CDR1 WNHNN, CDR2 SYGVQD (reference sequence). Trimming removed 3 bases from V and 1 base from J, with 19 bases in between. CDR3 length equals 18 residues. The CDR3 protein is CASSEFLTGTGSGNTIYF. As DNA, the CDR3 is TGCGCCAGCAGTGAATTTTTAACGGGAACGGGTTCTGGAAACACCATATATTTT.

CDR3: CASSFSNQPQHF. The CDR3 coding sequence is TGTGCCAGCAGTTTCAGTAATCAGCCCCAGCATTTT. This chain connects TRBV12-3 or TRBV12-4 to TRBJ1-5, with D unresolved. CDR3 size: 12 residues. The V and J ends lost 3 bases and 4 bases respectively, with 4 bases between them.